The rows below give T cell receptor beta chains drawn from one sample of a study of PD-L1 blockade in urothelial cancer. Data came from immunoSEQ multiplex PCR; TCRdb stores just in-frame clones and leaves some out. This table holds around 100,000 clones, 85% to 95% found once. Material: PBMCs, obtained around atezolizumab (anti-PD-L1) treatment. The receptor set was obtained from a man aged 60 to 75 with urothelial cancer. CDR3s include the opening cysteine and the closing phenylalanine or tryptophan. Fields, in order: J gene, V gene, clone size, D gene, CDR3 protein, CDR3 DNA. The D gene is left open where the match is weak. Expanded clones are given a class, and other clones once, few, many or no size at all.

>TRBJ1-2|TRBV25-1|NA|NA
CASSDGGRDGYTF
TGTGCCAGCAGTGACGGGGGACGGGATGGCTACACCTTC
>TRBJ2-5|TRBV28|NA|TRBD2
CASSSVLLAGKRETQYF
TGTGCCAGCAGTTCCGTATTACTAGCGGGAAAAAGGGAGACCCAGTACTTC
>TRBJ2-6|TRBV19|once|TRBD2
CASSGGGTGANVLTF
TGTGCCAGTAGTGGGGGGGGTACTGGGGCCAACGTCCTGACTTTC
>TRBJ2-1|TRBV9|once|TRBD2
CASSVAGGSYNEQFF
TGTGCCAGCAGCGTAGCGGGGGGGTCCTACAATGAGCAGTTCTTC
>TRBJ1-2|TRBV5-1|NA|TRBD1
CASRPPTGQGLGYTF
TGCGCCAGTAGACCTCCCACCGGACAGGGTCTTGGCTACACCTTC
>TRBJ2-3|TRBV15|NA|NA
CATREGTSTDTQYF
TGTGCCACCAGAGAGGGAACTAGCACAGATACGCAGTATTTT
>TRBJ2-3|TRBV5-4|NA|NA
CASSSPSSSDTQYF
TGTGCCAGCAGTTCCCCTAGCTCGTCAGATACGCAGTATTTT
>TRBJ2-3|TRBV5-4|NA|NA
CASSSALGTSTDTQYF
TGTGCCAGCAGCTCCGCCCTCGGGACTAGCACAGATACGCAGTATTTT
>TRBJ2-2|TRBV4-3|NA|NA
CASSQEGGAGELFF
TGCGCCAGCAGCCAAGAAGGGGGGGCCGGGGAGCTGTTTTTT
>TRBJ2-7|TRBV29-1|NA|TRBD1
CSVGYSTGGSNEQYF
TGCAGCGTCGGATATTCCACAGGGGGTAGCAACGAGCAGTACTTC
>TRBJ2-7|TRBV4-2|NA|TRBD1
CASSRDRGESPYEQYF
TGTGCCAGCAGCCGAGACAGGGGAGAGAGTCCCTACGAGCAGTACTTC
>TRBJ2-2|TRBV6-1|NA|TRBD2
CASSEGLADTGELFF
TGTGCCAGCAGTGAAGGCCTAGCGGACACCGGGGAGCTGTTTTTT
>TRBJ2-7|TRBV21-1|NA|NA
CASSKAGLYYEQYF
TGTGCCAGCAGCAAAGCGGGACTCTACTACGAGCAGTACTTC
>TRBJ2-3|TRBV5-4|NA|TRBD2
CASSAGGSSGRYTDTQYF
TGTGCCAGCAGCGCCGGCGGGTCTAGCGGGAGGTACACAGATACGCAGTATTTT
>TRBJ1-1|TRBV30|NA|NA
CAWDRKRMGNTEAFF
TGTGCCTGGGACAGAAAACGAATGGGGAACACTGAAGCTTTCTTT
>TRBJ1-3|TRBV4-3|NA|NA
CASSQTPGSGNTIYF
TGCGCCAGCAGCCAAACACCCGGGTCCGGAAACACCATATATTTT
>TRBJ1-2|TRBV19|few|NA
CASAGPYGYTF
TGTGCCAGTGCAGGCCCCTATGGCTACACCTTC
>TRBJ1-2|TRBV7-9|NA|TRBD1
CASSLEPGTDYGYTF
TGTGCCAGCAGCTTAGAGCCCGGGACAGACTATGGCTACACCTTC
>TRBJ1-2|TRBV19|NA|NA
CASSIDPTENYGYTF
TGTGCCAGTAGTATTGATCCGACAGAAAACTATGGCTACACCTTC
>TRBJ2-3|TRBV12-2|few|NA
CASRLPERGPTDTQYF
TGTGCAAGTCGCTTACCAGAGCGGGGGCCCACAGATACGCAGTATTTT
>TRBJ1-2|TRBV30|NA|TRBD1
CAWSGQGAPGGNGYTF
TGTGCCTGGAGTGGACAGGGGGCGCCCGGTGGTAATGGCTACACCTTC
>TRBJ1-5|TRBV30|NA|NA
CAWSVRGNQPQHF
TGTGCCTGGAGTGTACGCGGTAATCAGCCCCAGCATTTT
>TRBJ2-1|TRBV7-3|NA|NA
CASSLGTSSLNEQFF
TGTGCCAGCAGCTTAGGAACTTCTAGCTTGAATGAGCAGTTCTTC
>TRBJ1-2|TRBV9|NA|NA
CASSVGRSNYGYTF
TGTGCCAGCAGCGTAGGCAGATCTAACTATGGCTACACCTTC
>TRBJ1-4|TRBV18|NA|TRBD1
CASSSGTENEKLFF
TGTGCCAGCTCCTCCGGGACAGAGAATGAAAAACTGTTTTTT
>TRBJ2-2|TRBV7-2|NA|TRBD1
CASRRDSANTGELFF
TGTGCCAGCAGGAGGGACAGTGCGAACACCGGGGAGCTGTTTTTT
>TRBJ2-1|TRBV5-1|once|TRBD1
CASRTGGKNEQFF
TGCGCCAGCAGGACAGGGGGTAAGAATGAGCAGTTCTTC
>TRBJ2-7|TRBV4-1|NA|TRBD2
CASSPGLAGGYEQYF
TGCGCCAGCAGCCCCGGACTAGCGGGAGGGTACGAGCAGTACTTC
>TRBJ2-2|TRBV5-1|NA|NA
CASSLDGSGELFF
TGCGCCAGCAGCTTGGACGGGTCCGGGGAGCTGTTTTTT
>TRBJ2-5|TRBV4-3|NA|TRBD2
CASSQGWAGGEETQYF
TGCGCCAGCAGCCAAGGTTGGGCGGGAGGCGAGGAGACCCAGTACTTC
>TRBJ1-5|TRBV11-2|few|TRBD1
CASSRTGDSNQPQHF
TGTGCCAGCAGCAGGACAGGTGATAGCAATCAGCCCCAGCATTTT
>TRBJ2-3|TRBV4-1|NA|TRBD2
CASNPRSGMPSDTQYF
TGCGCCAGCAATCCCCGTAGCGGGATGCCCTCGGATACGCAGTATTTT
>TRBJ1-3|TRBV28|NA|TRBD1
CASLGTGHGNTIYF
TGTGCCAGCCTAGGGACAGGGCACGGAAACACCATATATTTT
>TRBJ1-1|TRBV4-2|NA|NA
CASSQDWGGNTEAFF
TGTGCCAGCAGCCAAGATTGGGGGGGGAACACTGAAGCTTTCTTT
>TRBJ1-5|TRBV7-2|NA|NA
CASSLAPLQPQHF
TGTGCCAGCAGCTTAGCCCCACTACAGCCCCAGCATTTT
>TRBJ2-7|TRBV4-3|NA|NA
CASSQDGERNYEQYF
TGCGCCAGCAGCCAAGATGGAGAGAGAAACTACGAGCAGTACTTC
>TRBJ2-1|TRBV28|NA|NA
CASSTTGSSYNEQFF
TGTGCCAGCAGTACTACAGGGAGCTCCTACAATGAGCAGTTCTTC
>TRBJ2-4|TRBV6-5|NA|TRBD1
CASSYSTGFENIQYF
TGTGCCAGCAGTTACTCGACAGGGTTTGAGAACATTCAGTACTTC
>TRBJ1-6|TRBV5-4|NA|NA
CASSLSPHYRNRSYNSPLHF
TGTGCCAGCAGCTTGTCCCCTCACTACAGGAACCGCTCCTATAATTCACCCCTCCACTTT
>TRBJ2-7|TRBV6-6|NA|TRBD1
CASSWDRGYYEQYF
TGTGCCAGCAGTTGGGACAGGGGCTACTACGAGCAGTACTTC
>TRBJ2-2|TRBV7-6|NA|NA
CASRQTSVTTGELFF
TGTGCCAGCAGACAAACCAGCGTGACCACCGGGGAGCTGTTTTTT
>TRBJ1-3|TRBV10-1|NA|NA
CASRGSGNTIYF
TGCGCCAGCCGGGGTTCTGGAAACACCATATATTTT
>TRBJ2-2|TRBV7-2|NA|TRBD1
CASSSPGQGVFGELFF
TGTGCCAGCAGCTCCCCGGGACAGGGAGTATTCGGGGAGCTGTTTTTT
>TRBJ1-2|TRBV12-5|NA|NA
CASGLGQNYGYTF
TGTGCTAGTGGTTTGGGACAGAACTATGGCTACACCTTC
>TRBJ2-7|TRBV11-2|NA|TRBD1
CASSLVRTGGYEQYF
TGTGCCAGCAGCTTAGTCCGGACAGGGGGTTACGAGCAGTACTTC
>TRBJ2-7|TRBV2|few|NA
CASSVAFEQYF
TGTGCCAGCAGTGTAGCCTTCGAGCAGTACTTC
>TRBJ2-6|TRBV28|NA|TRBD1
CASSSPGQGSSGANVLTF
TGTGCCAGCAGTTCACCGGGACAGGGGTCATCTGGGGCCAACGTCCTGACTTTC
>TRBJ2-1|TRBV7-9|NA|NA
CASERDSYNEQFF
TGTGCCAGCGAGAGGGACTCCTACAATGAGCAGTTCTTC
>TRBJ2-5|TRBV7-2|NA|NA
CASSPQAETQYF
TGTGCCAGCAGCCCACAGGCTGAGACCCAGTACTTC
>TRBJ2-7|TRBV7-9|NA|TRBD2
CASSGTSDAYEQYF
TGTGCCAGCAGCGGGACTAGCGATGCCTACGAGCAGTACTTC
>TRBJ2-1|TRBV5-1|NA|TRBD2
CASSLGTRLNEQFF
TGCGCCAGCAGCTTGGGGACTAGGCTCAATGAGCAGTTCTTC